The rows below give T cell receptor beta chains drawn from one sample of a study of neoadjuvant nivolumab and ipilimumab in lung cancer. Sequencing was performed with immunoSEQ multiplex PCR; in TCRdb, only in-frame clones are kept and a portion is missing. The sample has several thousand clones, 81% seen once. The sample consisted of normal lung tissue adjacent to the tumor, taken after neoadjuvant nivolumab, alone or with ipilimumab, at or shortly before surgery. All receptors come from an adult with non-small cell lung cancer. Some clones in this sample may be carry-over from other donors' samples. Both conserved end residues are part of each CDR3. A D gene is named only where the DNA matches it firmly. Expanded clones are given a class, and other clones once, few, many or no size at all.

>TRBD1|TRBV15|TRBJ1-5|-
TGTGCCACCAGCAGAAAGGACAGGGGTACTATTTCGGTGGGTCAGCCCCAGCATTTT
CATSRKDRGTISVGQPQHF
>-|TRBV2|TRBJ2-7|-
TGTGCCAGCAGTGGCGGGACGGTCTTTGGGTACGAGCAGTACTTC
CASSGGTVFGYEQYF
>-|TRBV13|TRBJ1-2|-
TGTGCCAGCAGTCTCGAGACCGATAACTATGGCTACACCTTC
CASSLETDNYGYTF
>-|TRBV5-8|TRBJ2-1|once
TGTGCCAGCCTCCGGGTCTCCTACAATGAGCAGTTCTTC
CASLRVSYNEQFF
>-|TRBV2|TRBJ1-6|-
TGTGCCAGCAGTGAAATGTCAGGAGGTCTGGATTCACCCCTCCACTTT
CASSEMSGGLDSPLHF
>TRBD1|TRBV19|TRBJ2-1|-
TGTGCCAGTAGTATGGGACAGGGAATCGGCTCCTACAATGAGCAGTTCTTC
CASSMGQGIGSYNEQFF
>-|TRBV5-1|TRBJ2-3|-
TGCGCCAGCAGCTCGCTAGGAGCTAGGACGCAGTATTTT
CASSSLGARTQYF
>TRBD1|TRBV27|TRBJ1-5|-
TGTGCCAGCAGTTTATCCGGGACAGGGTACAATCAGCCCCAGCATTTT
CASSLSGTGYNQPQHF
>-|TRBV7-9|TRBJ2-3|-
TGTGCCAGCAGCCTATACAGGGCAAGCACAGATACGCAGTATTTT
CASSLYRASTDTQYF
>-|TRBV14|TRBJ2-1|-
TGTGCCAGCAGCCAAATTCTCAGCGCGGGGCCCTACAATGAGCAGTTCTTC
CASSQILSAGPYNEQFF
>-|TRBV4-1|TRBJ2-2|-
TGCGCCAGCAGCCAGCCCCTCGATCGGCAACTCTTCACCGGGGAGCTGTTTTTT
CASSQPLDRQLFTGELFF
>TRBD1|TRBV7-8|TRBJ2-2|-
TGTGCCAGCACCACTAGTCTCGGGACAGGGGTCGGGGAGCTGTTTTTT
CASTTSLGTGVGELFF
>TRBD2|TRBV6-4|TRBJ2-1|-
TGTGCCAGAAGACCCAGCGGGAGGTCCTACAATGAGCAGTTCTTC
CARRPSGRSYNEQFF
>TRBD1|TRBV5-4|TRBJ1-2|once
TGTGCCAGCAGCCGAGACAGGGGGCGGCTAAATGGCTACACCTTC
CASSRDRGRLNGYTF
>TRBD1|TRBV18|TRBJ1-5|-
TGTGCCAGCTCACCACCGTTGGGCACAGGGGATTTGGCCCAGCATTTT
CASSPPLGTGDLAQHF
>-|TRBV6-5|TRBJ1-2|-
TGTGCCAGCAGCCCCGGACACGGAGCTAACTATGGCTACACCTTC
CASSPGHGANYGYTF
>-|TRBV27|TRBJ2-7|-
TGTGCCAGCAGTCTAGACGGGACAAAACCCTACGAGCAGTACTTC
CASSLDGTKPYEQYF
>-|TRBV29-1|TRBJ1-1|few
TGCAGCGTTGCATCAGAAAAGAACACTGAAGCTTTCTTT
CSVASEKNTEAFF
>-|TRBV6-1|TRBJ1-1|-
TGTGCCAGCAGTGAATTCGAAGTCTTGAACACTGAAGCTTTCTTT
CASSEFEVLNTEAFF
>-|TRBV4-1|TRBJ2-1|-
TGCGCCAGCAGCCAAGTGGTTCGGATTCCTTACAATGAGCAGTTCTTC
CASSQVVRIPYNEQFF
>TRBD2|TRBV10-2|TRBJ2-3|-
TGCGCCAGCAGTCCGGGGAGGGACGGGGGTGGCACAGATACGCAGTATTTT
CASSPGRDGGGTDTQYF
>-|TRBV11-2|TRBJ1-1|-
TGTGCCAGCAGCTTTACAGGCTTGGGTAGCACTGAAGCTTTCTTT
CASSFTGLGSTEAFF
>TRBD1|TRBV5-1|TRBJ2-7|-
TGCGCCAGCAGCCTCCGGACAGGGGGAGGGGACGAGCAGTACTTC
CASSLRTGGGDEQYF
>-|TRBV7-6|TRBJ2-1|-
TGTGCCAGCAGCTCGAATATTGAGCAGTTCTTC
CASSSNIEQFF
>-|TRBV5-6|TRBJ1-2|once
TGTGCCAGCAGCCCTGGGCCAAACTATGGCTACACCTTC
CASSPGPNYGYTF
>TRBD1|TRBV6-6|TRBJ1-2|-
TGTGCCAGCATCCCGGGACAGGGAGAAGGGGGCTACACCTTC
CASIPGQGEGGYTF
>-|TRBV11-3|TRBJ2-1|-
TGTGCCAGCAGCTTAGAGGTGGGGGGCGCCTACAATGAGCAGTTCTTC
CASSLEVGGAYNEQFF
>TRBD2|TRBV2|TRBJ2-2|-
TGTGCCAGCAGGGGTGGTAGCGGGGGAACCGGGGAGCTGTTTTTT
CASRGGSGGTGELFF
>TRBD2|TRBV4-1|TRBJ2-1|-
TGCGCCAGCAGCCAAGATCATCCTAGCGGCAACTACAATGAGCAGTTCTTC
CASSQDHPSGNYNEQFF
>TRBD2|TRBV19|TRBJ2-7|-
TGTGCCAGTAGTACCGCCGGGACTACCTCCGGGGAGCAGTACTTC
CASSTAGTTSGEQYF
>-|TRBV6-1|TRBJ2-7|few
TGTGCCAGCAGTGGAGAGGGGGGGGGCCCCTACGAGCAGTACTTC
CASSGEGGGPYEQYF
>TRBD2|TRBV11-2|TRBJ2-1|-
TGTGCCAGCAGCACCGACCCTAGCGGCTACAATGAGCAGTTCTTC
CASSTDPSGYNEQFF
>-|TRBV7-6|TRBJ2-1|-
TGTGCCAGCAGCGAATGGCTTGGATCGAACAATGAGCAGTTCTTC
CASSEWLGSNNEQFF